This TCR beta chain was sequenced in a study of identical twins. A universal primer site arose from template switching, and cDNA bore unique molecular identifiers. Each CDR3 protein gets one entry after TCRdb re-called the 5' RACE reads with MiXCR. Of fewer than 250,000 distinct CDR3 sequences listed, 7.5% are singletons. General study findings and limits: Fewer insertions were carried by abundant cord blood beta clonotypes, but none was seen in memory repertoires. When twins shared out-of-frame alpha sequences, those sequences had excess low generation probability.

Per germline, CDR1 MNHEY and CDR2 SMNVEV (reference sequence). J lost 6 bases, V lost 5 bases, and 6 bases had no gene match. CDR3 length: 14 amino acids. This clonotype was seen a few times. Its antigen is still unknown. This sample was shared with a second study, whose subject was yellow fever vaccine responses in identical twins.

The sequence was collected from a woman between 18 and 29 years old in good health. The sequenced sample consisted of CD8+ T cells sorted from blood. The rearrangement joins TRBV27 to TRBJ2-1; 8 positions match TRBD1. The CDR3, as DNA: TGTGCCAGCAGTGCGGGACAGGCAGGCAATGAGCAGTTCTTC. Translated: CASSAGQAGNEQFF.